This T cell receptor beta chain was captured by sequencing in a study of T cells in localized non-small cell lung cancer. The table came from immunoSEQ multiplex PCR; TCRdb's copy has only in-frame clones and leaves some out. This table holds about 1,700 clones, under 30% found once. Study observations and caveats: Among the tissues sampled, uninvolved adjacent lung had the highest T cell clonality, above tumor. Higher adjacent-lung clonality was associated with shorter survival. A median of 57 of the top 100 tumor clones appeared in adjacent lung, which was paired and uninvolved.

Adjacent lung lacking atypia came from at least 2 cm beyond the tumor margin. As concerns this clone: What it binds is unknown.

The sequencing here drew on normal lung tissue next to the tumor, taken before any cancer treatment. This clonotype was sampled from a male donor older than 55 with stage II squamous cell lung carcinoma.

DNA for the CDR3: TGTGCCAGCAGCACAGGACAGGGGTTGAACACTGAAGCTTTCTTT. Encoded protein: CASSTGQGLNTEAFF. V gene TRBV6-8 combines with J gene TRBJ1-1; 9 nucleotides align to TRBD1. The CDR3 consists of 15 residues. V trimming: 6 bases; J trimming: 0 bases; junction bases outside the gene matches: 5. CDR1 is MNHGY and CDR2 is SAAAGT in the germline V gene.